Shown below are 28 T cell receptor beta chains from a single sample sequenced in a study of blood T cell repertoires in COVID-19. Method: immunoSEQ multiplex PCR; TCRdb's copy keeps in-frame clones and lacks some. The sample records over 350,000 clones, around 89% being singletons. Sequencing input: PBMCs or T cells enriched from blood (not recorded which). These receptors all come from a woman between 18 and 30 years old who had recovered from COVID-19.

The chain uses TRBV9 and TRBJ1-2; 7 positions match TRBD1. Germline assignment: CDR1 SGDLS and CDR2 YYNGEE. The V and J ends lost 3 bases and 8 bases, in that order; junction bases with no gene match: 7. The CDR3 has 13 residues. The CDR3 protein is CASSGATGAGYTF. The CDR3 DNA is TGTGCCAGCAGCGGGGCAACAGGGGCCGGCTACACCTTC.

The chain uses TRBV5-1 and TRBJ2-3; 9 bases align to TRBD1. Germline CDR1 is SGHRS and CDR2 is YFSETQ. The CDR3 is made up of 15 amino acids. With 9 bases clipped from V and 5 bases from J, the junction kept 13 bases outside the gene matches. The CDR3 protein is CATTPGQGARDTQYF. In DNA form, the CDR3 reads TGCGCCACTACCCCGGGACAGGGCGCGCGAGATACGCAGTATTTT. Full variable domain (rest looked up from reference TRBV5-1 and TRBJ2-3): KAGVTQTPRYLIKTRGQQVTLSCSPISGHRSVSWYQQTPGQGLQFLFEYFSETQRNKGNFPGRFSGRQFSNSRSEMNVSTLELGDSALYLCATTPGQGARDTQYFGPGTRLTVL.

The chain recombines TRBV12-5 with TRBJ1-5, with a weak D call TRBD1 (6 bases). The CDR3 spans 15 residues. Trimming took 3 bases from V and 6 from J, leaving 15 bases between them. Germline V CDR1 and CDR2: LGHNT, FRNRAP. CDR3: CASGLSRGMSQPQHF. The CDR3 nucleotides are TGTGCTAGTGGTTTATCTAGGGGGATGAGTCAGCCCCAGCATTTT.

The V gene is TRBV24-1, the J gene TRBJ1-2; 7 positions agree with TRBD1. Germline V CDR1 and CDR2: KGHDR, SFDVKD. The CDR3 consists of 15 residues. Trimming removed 4 bases from V and 6 bases from J; junction bases left unmatched: 10. The CDR3 DNA reads TGTGCCACCAGTGAGGGGACCGGGACAGTGGATGGCTACACCTTC. The encoded protein is CATSEGTGTVDGYTF.

This clone occurred once. The chain combines TRBV5-1 with TRBJ2-3; D is unresolved. The CDR3 covers 14 residues. The germline CDR1 and CDR2 sequences are SGHRS and YFSETQ. V lost 1 base and J 2 bases, leaving 8 bases between the germline ends. The DNA of the CDR3 is TGCGCCAGCAGCTTGAGTACTAACACAGATACGCAGTATTTT. This codes for CASSLSTNTDTQYF.

J is TRBJ1-2 and V is TRBV7-9; TRBD1 aligns across 9 bases. Germline CDR1 is SEHNR and CDR2 is FQNEAQ (reference sequence). The length of the CDR3 is 14 residues. The J segment lost 3 bases and the V segment lost 5 bases, leaving 4 bases of the junction unmatched. CDR3 sequence (DNA): TGTGCCAGCAGCCTCCGGGACAGGGACTATGGCTACACCTTC. It encodes CASSLRDRDYGYTF.

This clone showed up just once. This chain connects TRBV27 to TRBJ1-6, with D perhaps TRBD1 (5 bases). This CDR3 has 16 residues. Germline loops: CDR1 MNHEY, CDR2 SMNVEV (reference sequence). V lost 2 bases and J 10 bases, leaving 18 bases between the germline ends. The CDR3 spells CASSLLGQGGHSPLHF. As DNA, the CDR3 is TGTGCCAGCAGTTTACTCGGGCAGGGTGGTCACTCACCCCTCCACTTT.

The chain uses TRBV29-1 and TRBJ2-7; D perhaps matches TRBD2 (6 bases). This CDR3 has 10 amino acids. Germline-derived CDR1 and CDR2 are SQVTM and ANQGSEA. Trimming left V 7 bases short and J 9 bases short, with 13 bases between. In DNA form, the CDR3 reads TGCAGCGCCCAGGAGGGCCGGCAGTACTTC. Translating gives CSAQEGRQYF.

The V call is TRBV13, the J call TRBJ1-5; 9 nucleotides align to TRBD1. Unmatched junction bases numbered 4, after V lost 4 bases and J lost 6 bases. Germline CDR1 reads PRHDT; CDR2 reads FYEKMQ (reference sequence). The CDR3 runs to 14 residues. The CDR3 DNA sequence: TGTGCCAGCAGCTCGGGACAGGGCCGTCAGCCCCAGCATTTT. Protein: CASSSGQGRQPQHF.

The rearrangement links TRBV10-1 to TRBJ1-1, with 8 bases lining up with TRBD1. Germline CDR1 reads WNHNN; CDR2 reads SYGVQD (reference sequence). Trimming removed 3 bases from V and 6 bases from J; junction bases left unmatched: 21. The CDR3 has 19 amino acids. The CDR3 loop reads CASSDNPRQGQQGNAEAFF. CDR3 DNA: TGCGCCAGCAGTGACAATCCCCGACAGGGGCAGCAGGGTAACGCTGAAGCTTTCTTT.

This sequence joins TRBV5-1 and TRBJ2-3; 10 bases line up with TRBD2. The CDR3 spans 18 residues. Per the germline V gene, CDR1 is SGHRS and CDR2 is YFSETQ. V was pared by 2 bases and J by 5 bases, with 14 bases of the junction left unmatched. CDR3: CASSLGGMTSGPGDTQYF. The CDR3 bases are TGCGCCAGCAGCTTAGGCGGAATGACTAGCGGGCCTGGAGATACGCAGTATTTT.

The rearrangement uses TRBV19 and TRBJ2-1; 14 bases align to TRBD2. With V trimmed by 3 bases and J by 7 bases, 11 bases remained unmatched. Germline V gives CDR1 LNHDA, CDR2 SQIVND (reference sequence). This CDR3 comprises 18 residues. The CDR3 reads CASSIRLAGGRVGNEQFF. The CDR3 bases are TGTGCCAGTAGTATTCGACTAGCGGGGGGGCGCGTGGGAAATGAGCAGTTCTTC.

The V gene is TRBV4-1, the J gene TRBJ1-1; tentatively, D is TRBD1 (6 bases). The CDR3 is made up of 11 amino acids. Germline-derived CDR1 and CDR2 are MGHRA and YSYEKL. V was pared by 4 bases and J by 8 bases, with 8 bases between. The chain's CDR3 is CASSLGTEAFF. The CDR3 region has the DNA TGCGCCAGCAGCCTTGGGACAGAAGCTTTCTTT.

The V gene is TRBV24-1, the J gene TRBJ2-1; TRBD1 matches at 7 bases. Germline CDR1 is KGHDR and CDR2 is SFDVKD. V trimming: 5 bases; J trimming: 3 bases; junction bases outside the gene matches: 3. The CDR3 covers 14 residues. The CDR3 protein is CATSGGQFYNEQFF. Written as DNA, the CDR3 is TGTGCCACCAGTGGGGGACAGTTCTACAATGAGCAGTTCTTC.

The gene calls are TRBV30 and TRBJ1-1; D gene unclear. V was cut by 0 bases and J by 5 bases, with 7 bases left in between. The CDR3 covers 12 residues. Per germline, CDR1 GTSNPN and CDR2 SVGIG (reference sequence). The CDR3 spells CAWSVGVTEAFF. Written as DNA, the CDR3 is TGTGCCTGGAGTGTAGGAGTAACTGAAGCTTTCTTT.

This chain links TRBV4-1 with TRBJ2-7, with no clear D. With 0 bases removed from V and 4 bases from J, the gap between germline ends came to 7 bases. CDR3 length: 13 amino acids. Germline loops: CDR1 MGHRA, CDR2 YSYEKL. CDR3 residues: CASSQDMRYEQYF. CDR3 nucleotide sequence: TGCGCCAGCAGCCAAGATATGCGTTACGAGCAGTACTTC.

CDR3 residues: CASSPVFEGDANYGYTF. CDR3 DNA sequence: TGTGCCAGCAGCCCGGTTTTCGAGGGGGACGCTAACTATGGCTACACCTTC. This chain uses TRBV7-9 with TRBJ1-2; TRBD1 is a possible D gene (6 bases). Germline V gene data show CDR1 as SEHNR and CDR2 as FQNEAQ (reference sequence). The CDR3 length is 17 residues. Trimming cost V 5 bases and J 0 bases, with 19 bases left between them.

V is TRBV5-1 and J is TRBJ2-5; 15 positions match TRBD2. The CDR3 runs 17 residues. Per the germline V gene, CDR1 is SGHRS and CDR2 is YFSETQ. V lost 4 bases and J lost 2; bases outside the gene matches: 6. This CDR3 is CASSPGTSGGNQETQYF. The CDR3 region has the DNA TGCGCCAGCAGCCCGGGGACTAGCGGGGGGAATCAAGAGACCCAGTACTTC.

V is TRBV5-1 and J is TRBJ2-3; 7 bases are shared with TRBD2. V dropped 3 bases and J dropped 2; count of bases not matched to a gene: 6. CDR1 SGHRS and CDR2 YFSETQ come from the germline V gene. CDR3 length equals 15 residues. The CDR3 coding sequence is TGCGCCAGCAGCTCCCGCGGGGGAATCACAGATACGCAGTATTTT. It translates to CASSSRGGITDTQYF.

The chain has TRBV11-1 and TRBJ2-1; a weak D match, TRBD2 (5 bases). CDR1 SGHAT and CDR2 FQDESV come from the germline V gene (reference sequence). The ends were cut back, 1 base at V and 9 bases at J, with 10 bases in the middle. The CDR3 has 13 residues. The CDR3 loop reads CASSLGIRGEQFF. In DNA form, the CDR3 reads TGTGCCAGCAGCTTAGGGATCCGGGGTGAGCAGTTCTTC.

The chain combines TRBV28 with TRBJ2-1; 7 bases are a match to TRBD2. Germline CDR1 is MDHEN and CDR2 is SYDVKM. With V trimmed by 4 bases and J by 6 bases, 9 bases remained unmatched. This CDR3 spans 15 amino acids. The CDR3 reads CASSWRLANGNEQFF. The CDR3 bases are TGTGCCAGCAGTTGGCGACTAGCCAACGGCAATGAGCAGTTCTTC.

V gene TRBV27 combines with J gene TRBJ2-7; D is perhaps TRBD2 (6 bases). This CDR3 is 12 amino acids long. With 7 bases removed from V and 3 bases from J, the gap between germline ends came to 10 bases. Germline loops: CDR1 MNHEY, CDR2 SMNVEV (reference sequence). CDR3 DNA: TGTGCCAGCACCGGAGGGAACTACGAGCAGTACTTC. Amino acid sequence: CASTGGNYEQYF.

The V call is TRBV7-2, the J call TRBJ1-6; 7 bases line up with TRBD1. Germline values: CDR1 SGHTA, CDR2 FQGNSA. The CDR3 has 15 residues. Trimming took 3 bases from V and 7 from J; bases not matched to a gene: 6. The CDR3 loop reads CASSFETGYNSPLHF. The CDR3 DNA follows: TGTGCCAGCAGCTTCGAGACAGGGTACAATTCACCCCTCCACTTT.

The chain combines TRBV7-3 with TRBJ2-5; TRBD2 matches at 10 bases. V lost 0 bases to trimming and J lost 5 bases; unmatched junction nucleotides: 6. CDR1 and CDR2 (germline): SGHTA, FQGTGA. The CDR3 is made up of 16 amino acids. CDR3 sequence: CASSLTERGGRETQYF. For the CDR3, the DNA is TGTGCCAGCAGCTTAACCGAGCGGGGGGGCCGTGAGACCCAGTACTTC.

This chain connects TRBV6-5 to TRBJ2-2; 10 bases fit TRBD1. The length of the CDR3 is 15 residues. CDR1 and CDR2 from the germline V gene are MNHEY and SVGAGI. V lost 5 bases and J lost 7; bases outside the gene matches: 7. The CDR3 coding sequence is TGTGCCAGCAGTCGTCCCGGGACAGGGGTCGGGGAGCTGTTTTTT. Translation gives CASSRPGTGVGELFF.

The chain joins TRBV9 to TRBJ2-3; 10 positions match TRBD2. CDR1 SGDLS and CDR2 YYNGEE come from the germline V gene. There are 17 residues in the CDR3. Trimming removed 4 bases from V and 6 bases from J; junction bases left unmatched: 14. The CDR3 sequence is CASSPGRASGGPDTQYF. The CDR3 DNA is TGTGCCAGCAGCCCCGGGCGGGCTAGCGGGGGCCCGGATACGCAGTATTTT.

This clone was observed a single time. The CDR3 region is CASSETGTGDYGYTF. As DNA, the CDR3 is TGTGCCAGCAGCGAAACCGGGACAGGGGACTATGGCTACACCTTC. This chain joins TRBV9 and TRBJ1-2; 10 bases line up with TRBD1. V trimming: 3 bases; J trimming: 3 bases; junction bases outside the gene matches: 5. From germline, CDR1 is SGDLS and CDR2 YYNGEE. The CDR3 totals 15 residues.

The chain recombines TRBV3-1 (or the pseudogene TRBV3-2) with TRBJ2-2, with D uncertain. The CDR3 is 12 residues long. From germline, CDR1 is LGHDT and CDR2 YNNKEL (reference sequence). The ends were cut back, 4 bases at V and 4 bases at J, with 4 bases in the middle. This CDR3 reads CASSPGTGELFF. The DNA of the CDR3 is TGTGCCAGCAGCCCCGGCACCGGGGAGCTGTTTTTT.